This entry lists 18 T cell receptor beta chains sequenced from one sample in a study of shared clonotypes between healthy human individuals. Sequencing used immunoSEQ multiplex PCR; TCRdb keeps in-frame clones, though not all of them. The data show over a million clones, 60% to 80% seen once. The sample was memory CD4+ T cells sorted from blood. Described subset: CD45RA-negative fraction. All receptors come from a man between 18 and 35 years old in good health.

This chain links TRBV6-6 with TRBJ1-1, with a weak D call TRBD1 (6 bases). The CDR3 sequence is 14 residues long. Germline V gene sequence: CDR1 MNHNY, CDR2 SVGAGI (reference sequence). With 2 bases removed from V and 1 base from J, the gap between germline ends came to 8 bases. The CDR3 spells CASSYTGSNTEAFF. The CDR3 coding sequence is TGTGCCAGCAGTTACACAGGGTCGAACACTGAAGCTTTCTTT.

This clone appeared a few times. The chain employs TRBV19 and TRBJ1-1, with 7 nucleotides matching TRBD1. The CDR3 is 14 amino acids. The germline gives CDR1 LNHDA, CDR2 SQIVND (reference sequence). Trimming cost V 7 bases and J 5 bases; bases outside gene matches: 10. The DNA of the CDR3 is TGTGCCAGTACCATAACAGGGGAGGGAACTGAAGCTTTCTTT. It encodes CASTITGEGTEAFF.

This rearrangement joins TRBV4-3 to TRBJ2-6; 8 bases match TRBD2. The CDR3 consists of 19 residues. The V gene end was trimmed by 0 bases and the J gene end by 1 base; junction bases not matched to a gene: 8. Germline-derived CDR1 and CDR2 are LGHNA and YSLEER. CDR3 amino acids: CASSQDRGTSDSGANVLTF. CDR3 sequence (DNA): TGCGCCAGCAGCCAAGATCGAGGGACTAGTGATTCTGGGGCCAACGTCCTGACTTTC.

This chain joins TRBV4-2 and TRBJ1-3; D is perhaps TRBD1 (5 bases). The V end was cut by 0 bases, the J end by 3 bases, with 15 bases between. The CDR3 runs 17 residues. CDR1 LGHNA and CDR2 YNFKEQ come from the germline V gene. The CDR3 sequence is CASSQDPPGQFGNTIYF. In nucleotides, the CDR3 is TGTGCCAGCAGCCAAGACCCCCCAGGGCAGTTTGGAAACACCATATATTTT.

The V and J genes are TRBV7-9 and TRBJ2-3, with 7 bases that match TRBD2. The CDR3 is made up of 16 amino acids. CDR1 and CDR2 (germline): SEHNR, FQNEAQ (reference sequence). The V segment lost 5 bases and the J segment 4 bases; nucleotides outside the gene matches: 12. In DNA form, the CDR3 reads TGTGCCAGCAGCCCGTCCCTCGCGGGGGTTCCAGATACGCAGTATTTT. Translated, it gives CASSPSLAGVPDTQYF.

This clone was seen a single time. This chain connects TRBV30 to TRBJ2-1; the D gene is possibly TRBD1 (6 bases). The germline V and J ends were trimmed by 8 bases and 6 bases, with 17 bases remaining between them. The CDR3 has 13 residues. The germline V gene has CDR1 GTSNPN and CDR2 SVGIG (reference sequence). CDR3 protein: CAVQGLTLNEQFF. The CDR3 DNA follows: TGTGCCGTACAGGGCCTAACTCTCAATGAGCAGTTCTTC.

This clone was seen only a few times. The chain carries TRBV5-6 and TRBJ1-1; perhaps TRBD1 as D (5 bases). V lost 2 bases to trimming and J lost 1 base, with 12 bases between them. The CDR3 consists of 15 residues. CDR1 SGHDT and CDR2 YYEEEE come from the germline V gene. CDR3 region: CASSLQGDWNTEAFF. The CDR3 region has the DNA TGTGCCAGCAGCTTACAAGGGGACTGGAACACTGAAGCTTTCTTT. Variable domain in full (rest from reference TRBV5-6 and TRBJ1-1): DAGVTQSPTHLIKTRGQQVTLRCSPKSGHDTVSWYQQALGQGPQFIFQYYEEEERQRGNFPDRFSGHQFPNYSSELNVNALLLGDSALYLCASSLQGDWNTEAFFGQGTRLTVV.

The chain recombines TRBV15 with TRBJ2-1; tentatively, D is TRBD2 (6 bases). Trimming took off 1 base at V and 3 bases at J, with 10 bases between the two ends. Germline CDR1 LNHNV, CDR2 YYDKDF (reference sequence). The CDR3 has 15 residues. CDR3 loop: CATSRAEGRYNEQFF. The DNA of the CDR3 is TGTGCCACCAGCAGAGCGGAGGGCCGCTACAATGAGCAGTTCTTC.

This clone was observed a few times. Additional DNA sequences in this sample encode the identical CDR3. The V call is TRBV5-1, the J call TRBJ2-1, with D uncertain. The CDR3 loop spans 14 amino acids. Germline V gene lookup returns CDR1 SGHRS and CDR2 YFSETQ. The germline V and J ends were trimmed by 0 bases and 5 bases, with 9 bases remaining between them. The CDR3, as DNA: TGCGCCAGCAGCTTGGGCGGTACCAACAATGAGCAGTTCTTC. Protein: CASSLGGTNNEQFF. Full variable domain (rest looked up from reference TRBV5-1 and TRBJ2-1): KAGVTQTPRYLIKTRGQQVTLSCSPISGHRSVSWYQQTPGQGLQFLFEYFSETQRNKGNFPGRFSGRQFSNSRSEMNVSTLELGDSALYLCASSLGGTNNEQFFGPGTRLTVL.

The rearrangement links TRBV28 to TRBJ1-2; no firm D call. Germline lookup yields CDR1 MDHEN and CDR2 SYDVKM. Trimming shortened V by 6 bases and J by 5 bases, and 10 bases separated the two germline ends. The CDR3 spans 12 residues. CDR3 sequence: CASSYHVYGYTF. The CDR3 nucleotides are TGTGCCAGCAGCTATCATGTATATGGCTACACCTTC.

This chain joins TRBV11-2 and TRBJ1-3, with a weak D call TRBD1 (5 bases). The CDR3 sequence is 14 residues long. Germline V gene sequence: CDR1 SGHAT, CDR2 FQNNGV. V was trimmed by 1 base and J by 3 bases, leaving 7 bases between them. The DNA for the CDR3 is TGTGCCAGCAGCTTAGGCGGGGGTGGAAACACCATATATTTT. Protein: CASSLGGGGNTIYF.

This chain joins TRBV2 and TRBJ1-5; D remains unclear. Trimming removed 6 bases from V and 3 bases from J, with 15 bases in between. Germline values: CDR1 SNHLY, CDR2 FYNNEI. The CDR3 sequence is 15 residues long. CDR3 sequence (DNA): TGTGCCAGCAGCCTACTGAACCCTTACAATCAGCCCCAGCATTTT. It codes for CASSLLNPYNQPQHF. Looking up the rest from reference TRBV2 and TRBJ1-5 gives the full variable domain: EPEVTQTPSHQVTQMGQEVILRCVPISNHLYFYWYRQILGQKVEFLVSFYNNEISEKSEIFDDQFSVERPDGSNFTLKIRSTKLEDSAMYFCASSLLNPYNQPQHFGDGTRLSIL.

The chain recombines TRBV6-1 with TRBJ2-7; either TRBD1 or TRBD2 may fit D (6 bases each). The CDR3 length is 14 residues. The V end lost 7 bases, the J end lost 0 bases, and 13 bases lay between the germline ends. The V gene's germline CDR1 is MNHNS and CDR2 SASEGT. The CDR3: CASKRGPDSYEQYF. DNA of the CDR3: TGTGCCAGCAAACGGGGGCCCGACTCCTACGAGCAGTACTTC.

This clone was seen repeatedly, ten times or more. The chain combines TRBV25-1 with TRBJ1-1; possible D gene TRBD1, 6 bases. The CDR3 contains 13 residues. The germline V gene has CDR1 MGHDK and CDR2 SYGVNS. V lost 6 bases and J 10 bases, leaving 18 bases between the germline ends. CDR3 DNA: TGTGCCAGCAGAAAGGGGGGGGCAAATTCAGCTTTCTTT. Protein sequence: CASRKGGANSAFF.

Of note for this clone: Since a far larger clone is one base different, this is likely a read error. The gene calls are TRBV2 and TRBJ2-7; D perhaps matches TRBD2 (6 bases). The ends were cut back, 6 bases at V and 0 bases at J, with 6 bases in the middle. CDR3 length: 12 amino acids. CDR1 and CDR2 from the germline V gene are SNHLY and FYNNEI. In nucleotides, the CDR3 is TGTGCCAGCAGGGACTACTCCTACGAGCAGTACTTC. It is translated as CASRDYSYEQYF. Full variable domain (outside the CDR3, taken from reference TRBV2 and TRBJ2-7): EPEVTQTPSHQVTQMGQEVILRCVPISNHLYFYWYRQILGQKVEFLVSFYNNEISEKSEIFDDQFSVERPDGSNFTLKIRSTKLEDSAMYFCASRDYSYEQYFGPGTRLTVT.

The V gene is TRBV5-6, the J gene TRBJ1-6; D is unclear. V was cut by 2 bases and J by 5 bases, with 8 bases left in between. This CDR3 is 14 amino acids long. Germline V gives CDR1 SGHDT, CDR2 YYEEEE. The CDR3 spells CASSFGRNNSPLHF. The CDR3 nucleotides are TGTGCCAGCAGCTTCGGACGGAATAATTCACCCCTCCACTTT.

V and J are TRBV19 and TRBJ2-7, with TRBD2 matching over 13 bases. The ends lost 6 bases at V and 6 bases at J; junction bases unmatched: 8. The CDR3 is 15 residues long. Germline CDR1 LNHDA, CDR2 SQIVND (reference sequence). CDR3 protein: CASSPTSGRASEQYF. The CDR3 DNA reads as TGTGCCAGTAGCCCCACTAGCGGGAGGGCCTCCGAGCAGTACTTC.

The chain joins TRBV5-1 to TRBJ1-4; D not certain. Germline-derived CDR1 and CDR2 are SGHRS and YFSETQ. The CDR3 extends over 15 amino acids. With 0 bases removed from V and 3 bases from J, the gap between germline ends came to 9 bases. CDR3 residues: CASSLGGRANEKLFF. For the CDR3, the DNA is TGCGCCAGCAGCTTGGGAGGTAGAGCTAATGAAAAACTGTTTTTT.